The source of this TCR beta chain is a study of blood T cells in healthy people across ages. This clonotype appeared many times. A second PCR of about 7 to 12 cycles used a sample-barcoded 5' primer and a J-beta primer mix. Using its own MiXCR run on the 5' RACE reads, TCRdb lists one record per CDR3 protein. The sample holds 1.8 million or so distinct CDR3 sequences; about two fifths are singletons and the top ten take around 23%. This TCR was sampled from a human donor in good health. The material sequenced was blood.

The CDR3 nucleotides read TGTGCCAGCAGTGAATTAGTATCTGGGGCCAACGTCCTGACTTTC. This gives the protein CASSELVSGANVLTF. V gene TRBV6-1 combines with J gene TRBJ2-6; D unclear. The ends were cut back, 2 bases at V and 1 base at J, with 6 bases in the middle. CDR3 length equals 15 residues. Germline lookup yields CDR1 MNHNS and CDR2 SASEGT.